These T cell receptor beta chains were read from a single sample in a study of T cells in Graves' hyperthyroidism and ophthalmopathy. TCRdb called the multiplex PCR reads again in MiXCR, with one record for every CDR3 protein. The data show approximately 640,000 distinct CDR3 sequences, about 16% seen once. Sequencing input: blood. The receptors originated from a woman aged 30 to 39 with Graves' hyperthyroidism. The CDR3 runs from the conserved cysteine through the conserved F or W. The D gene is left open where the match is weak. A row's size may be missing; if present it is once, few, many or a size class.

size: many; V: TRBV6-5; J: TRBJ1-1; D: -; CDR3: CASSYSIGMNTEAFF; DNA: TGTGCCAGCAGTTACTCGATTGGGATGAACACTGAAGCTTTCTTT
size: many; V: TRBV30; J: TRBJ2-7; D: TRBD1; CDR3: CAWSTTGYEQYF; DNA: TGTGCCTGGAGTACGACAGGGTACGAGCAGTACTTC
size: many; V: TRBV10-3; J: TRBJ2-7; D: -; CDR3: CAISDYFYEQYF; DNA: TGTGCCATCAGTGACTACTTCTACGAGCAGTACTTC
size: -; V: TRBV5-1; J: TRBJ2-3; D: TRBD1; CDR3: CASSLLTGGSDTQYF; DNA: TGCGCCAGCAGCTTACTGACAGGGGGCTCAGATACGCAGTATTTT
size: many; V: TRBV15; J: TRBJ1-2; D: -; CDR3: CATSRDSVYGYTF; DNA: TGTGCCACCAGCAGAGATTCAGTTTATGGCTACACCTTC
size: many; V: TRBV12-5; J: TRBJ2-3; D: TRBD2; CDR3: CASGLPLLAGGGTDTQYF; DNA: TGTGCTAGTGGTTTGCCCCTACTAGCGGGAGGTGGCACAGATACGCAGTATTTT
size: few; V: TRBV20-1; J: TRBJ2-5; D: TRBD2; CDR3: CSARDRGLAPETQYF; DNA: TGCAGTGCTAGAGATCGGGGACTAGCCCCAGAGACCCAGTACTTC
size: few; V: TRBV19; J: TRBJ2-2; D: -; CDR3: CASSIGSSRNTGELFF; DNA: TGTGCCAGTAGTATAGGAAGTAGCAGGAACACCGGGGAGCTGTTTTTT
size: few; V: TRBV25-1; J: TRBJ1-1; D: -; CDR3: CASRGVSGRPGRNAEAFF; DNA: TGTGCCAGCAGGGGGGTTTCCGGCAGGCCGGGTAGGAACGCTGAAGCTTTCTTT
size: many; V: TRBV30; J: TRBJ2-1; D: TRBD2; CDR3: CAWRLAGEDEQFF; DNA: TGTGCCTGGAGACTAGCGGGAGAGGATGAGCAGTTCTTC
size: -; V: TRBV30; J: TRBJ2-1; D: -; CDR3: CAWDAATGDNEQFF; DNA: TGTGCCTGGGATGCAGCGACCGGGGACAATGAGCAGTTCTTC
size: many; V: TRBV11-3; J: TRBJ2-2; D: -; CDR3: CASSFRGTGELFF; DNA: TGTGCCAGCAGCTTCAGGGGCACCGGGGAGCTGTTTTTT
size: many; V: TRBV5-1; J: TRBJ2-1; D: -; CDR3: CASSLEGNNEQFF; DNA: TGCGCCAGCAGCTTGGAAGGCAACAATGAGCAGTTCTTC
size: once; V: TRBV11-2; J: TRBJ2-3; D: -; CDR3: CASSNDPATADTQYF; DNA: TGTGCCAGCAGCAACGACCCGGCGACAGCAGATACGCAGTATTTT
size: -; V: TRBV6-1; J: TRBJ1-6; D: -; CDR3: CASSEFVNSPLHF; DNA: TGTGCCAGCAGTGAATTCGTCAATTCACCCCTCCACTTT
size: many; V: TRBV27; J: TRBJ1-2; D: -; CDR3: CASSLLGTPDGYTF; DNA: TGTGCCAGCAGTTTATTAGGGACACCCGATGGCTACACCTTC
size: -; V: TRBV29-1; J: TRBJ2-7; D: -; CDR3: CSVEMGTSYEQYF; DNA: TGCAGCGTTGAGATGGGGACCTCCTACGAGCAGTACTTC
size: -; V: TRBV20-1; J: TRBJ2-4; D: TRBD1; CDR3: CSARPPLGQGRDIQYF; DNA: TGCAGTGCTAGACCCCCTTTGGGACAGGGGAGAGACATTCAGTACTTC
size: -; V: TRBV4-1; J: TRBJ2-5; D: -; CDR3: CASSQFEGAQETQYF; DNA: TGCGCCAGCAGCCAATTCGAAGGGGCCCAAGAGACCCAGTACTTC
size: many; V: TRBV28; J: TRBJ2-4; D: TRBD2; CDR3: CASSRGGRAWRAKNIQYF; DNA: TGTGCCAGCAGTCGCGGCGGGAGGGCCTGGCGAGCCAAAAACATTCAGTACTTC
size: -; V: TRBV11-1; J: TRBJ1-1; D: -; CDR3: CASSLSQGRHAEAFF; DNA: TGTGCCAGCAGCCTCTCTCAGGGACGGCACGCTGAAGCTTTCTTT
size: many; V: TRBV30; J: TRBJ1-1; D: -; CDR3: CAWSAGGATEAFF; DNA: TGTGCCTGGAGTGCCGGGGGCGCGACTGAAGCTTTCTTT
size: many; V: TRBV12-3/TRBV12-4; J: TRBJ1-2; D: -; CDR3: CASRRSPNYGYTF; DNA: TGTGCCAGCCGCCGAAGCCCTAACTATGGCTACACCTTC
size: -; V: TRBV7-8; J: TRBJ1-3; D: -; CDR3: CASSSDIWVSGNTIYF; DNA: TGTGCCAGCAGCTCCGATATCTGGGTTTCTGGAAACACCATATATTTT
size: -; V: TRBV7-3; J: TRBJ1-1; D: -; CDR3: CASIGWERGNTEAFF; DNA: TGTGCCAGCATAGGATGGGAAAGGGGGAACACTGAAGCTTTCTTT
size: few; V: TRBV5-1; J: TRBJ2-1; D: TRBD1; CDR3: CASSLWRDRGNEQFF; DNA: TGCGCCAGCAGCTTGTGGCGGGACAGGGGCAATGAGCAGTTCTTC
size: many; V: TRBV12-3/TRBV12-4; J: TRBJ1-1; D: TRBD1; CDR3: CASSPDRGYGTEAFF; DNA: TGTGCCAGCAGTCCCGACAGGGGGTATGGCACTGAAGCTTTCTTT
size: many; V: TRBV12-3/TRBV12-4; J: TRBJ1-2; D: -; CDR3: CASSFSSSYTF; DNA: TGTGCCAGCAGTTTTTCTAGTAGCTACACCTTC
size: -; V: TRBV18; J: TRBJ2-2; D: TRBD2; CDR3: CASSPFRSGNERELFF; DNA: TGTGCCAGCTCACCATTCAGAAGCGGGAACGAGAGGGAGCTGTTTTTT
size: few; V: TRBV7-9; J: TRBJ1-1; D: -; CDR3: CASSFGDRLNTEAFF; DNA: TGTGCCAGCAGCTTTGGGGACCGCCTGAACACTGAAGCTTTCTTT
size: -; V: TRBV7-3; J: TRBJ2-3; D: -; CDR3: CASSPTGTASTDTQYF; DNA: TGTGCCAGCAGCCCAACGGGGACGGCTAGCACAGATACGCAGTATTTT